Each of the 28 T cell receptor beta chains below was sequenced from the same sample in a study of beta chain features in type 1 diabetes. Study-level results: Shorter TCRB CDR3s, moderately but significantly so, marked every one of the four CD4+ subsets in Type 1 diabetes patients.

These receptors are not linked to any known antigen. Expressed TCRB transcripts got sequenced, as all isolated RNA was reverse transcribed. Clones were sequenced by immunoSEQ multiplex PCR, and TCRdb holds only the in-frame ones, with some missing. The sample gives about 650,000 clones, around 11% of which show up once; about 0.11% is in the top ten. Material for sequencing was naive CD4+ T cells from blood. These receptor sequences come from a man younger than 40 with type 1 diabetes.

The chain has TRBV28 and TRBJ2-7; 11 bases are a match to TRBD1. The CDR3 has 15 amino acids. Germline trimming cut 6 bases from V and 3 bases from J; bases unmatched to any gene: 7. CDR1 is MDHEN and CDR2 is SYDVKM in the germline V gene. The CDR3, as DNA: TGTGCCAGCAGCCTACCGGACAGGGGGCACTACGAGCAGTACTTC. Translating it yields CASSLPDRGHYEQYF. Full variable domain (missing parts from reference TRBV28 and TRBJ2-7): DVKVTQSSRYLVKRTGEKVFLECVQDMDHENMFWYRQDPGLGLRLIYFSYDVKMKEKGDIPEGYSVSREKKERFSLILESASTNQTSMYLCASSLPDRGHYEQYFGPGTRLTVT.

This clone turned up a few times. The V and J genes are TRBV2 and TRBJ1-1, with 8 bases aligning to TRBD1. This CDR3 spans 13 amino acids. The V and J ends lost 5 bases and 3 bases, in that order; junction bases with no gene match: 2. Per germline, CDR1 SNHLY and CDR2 FYNNEI. In DNA form, the CDR3 reads TGTGCCAGCAGTACGACAGGGGACACTGAAGCTTTCTTT. As protein: CASSTTGDTEAFF.

The chain couples TRBV7-9 to TRBJ2-7; perhaps TRBD2 as D (5 bases). The CDR3 totals 12 residues. V lost 5 bases, J lost 5 bases, and 10 bases lay in between. Germline V lookup: CDR1 SEHNR, CDR2 FQNEAQ (reference sequence). DNA of the CDR3: TGTGCCAGCAGCCCCCCCGGGAACGAGCAGTACTTC. It encodes CASSPPGNEQYF.

The genes are TRBV7-9 and TRBJ1-5; the D gene is possibly TRBD1 (5 bases). This CDR3 is built from 12 residues. V shed 5 bases and J shed 9 bases, with 11 bases lying between them. CDR1 is SEHNR and CDR2 is FQNEAQ in the germline V gene (reference sequence). CDR3 DNA sequence: TGTGCCAGCAGCGTGACAGCATGGCCCCAGCATTTT. Its protein product is CASSVTAWPQHF.

This clone showed up just a few times. This rearrangement joins TRBV7-3 to TRBJ1-1; no clear D gene. Trimming pared 1 base from V and 0 bases from J, leaving 9 bases between. The germline V gene encodes CDR1 SGHTA and CDR2 FQGTGA. The CDR3 loop spans 15 amino acids. CDR3 coding DNA: TGTGCCAGCAGCTTAAGGGCGGATATGAACACTGAAGCTTTCTTT. Its protein is CASSLRADMNTEAFF.

The V call is TRBV28, the J call TRBJ1-2, with D perhaps TRBD1 (5 bases). The CDR3 consists of 14 residues. Germline loops: CDR1 MDHEN, CDR2 SYDVKM. Trimming removed 6 bases at V and 4 bases at J, with 15 bases between. The CDR3 DNA follows: TGTGCCAGCAGCCAGATCGACAGAGCCTATGGCTACACCTTC. The encoded protein is CASSQIDRAYGYTF.

CDR3 DNA sequence: TGCGCCAGCAGTCAATCCCCAGCCACAGATACGCAGTATTTT. This sequence encodes CASSQSPATDTQYF. The chain joins TRBV23-1 to TRBJ2-3; no clear D. TRBV23-1 is reported as an ORF; its role is uncertain. This CDR3 region has 14 residues. V was shortened by 0 bases and J by 2 bases, with 6 bases between the two germline ends.

The chain couples TRBV30 to TRBJ1-5; D ambiguous. The CDR3 covers 15 residues. Trimming cost V 0 bases and J 7 bases, with 16 bases left between them. Germline-derived CDR1 and CDR2 are GTSNPN and SVGIG (reference sequence). The CDR3 nucleotides read TGTGCCTGGAGTGTAGGGTCTGGGCGTGGCCAGCCCCAGCATTTT. This sequence encodes CAWSVGSGRGQPQHF.

The V gene is TRBV5-6, the J gene TRBJ2-1; possibly TRBD1 for D (5 bases). From germline, CDR1 is SGHDT and CDR2 YYEEEE. CDR3 length equals 13 residues. Between the trimmed V and J ends, which lost 9 bases and 8 bases, there was a span of 18 bases. The DNA for the CDR3 is TGTGCCACCAGGGCCTTAAACGTCGATGAGCAGTTCTTC. It specifies CATRALNVDEQFF.

Only a few counts were recorded for this clone. The V and J genes are TRBV4-3 and TRBJ1-4, with D tentatively TRBD1 (5 bases). V was cut by 0 bases and J by 13 bases, with 30 bases left in between. This CDR3 has 19 residues. The V gene's germline CDR1 is LGHNA and CDR2 YSLEER. CDR3 sequence reads: CASSQDRGRAGLKNSVLFF. The CDR3 coding sequence is TGCGCCAGCAGCCAAGATAGGGGACGCGCCGGACTGAAAAATTCCGTACTGTTTTTT.

This clone turned up a few times. The genes are TRBV29-1 and TRBJ1-6; the match to TRBD1 covers 9 bases. Germline CDR1 is SQVTM and CDR2 is ANQGSEA. The junction had 7 bases not matched to a gene; V was cut back by 6 bases and J by 7 bases. The CDR3 has 14 amino acids. The CDR3: CSVSVDRGNSPLHF. As DNA, the CDR3 is TGCAGCGTATCGGTAGACAGGGGGAATTCACCCCTCCACTTT.

This clone was detected a few times. V usage is TRBV7-8 and J usage is TRBJ1-1; D is possibly TRBD1 (5 bases). Germline CDR1 SGHVS, CDR2 FQNEAQ. Trimming removed 1 base at V and 4 bases at J, with 10 bases between. This CDR3 has 14 residues. CDR3 in amino acids: CASSLVQGGTEAFF. The DNA of the CDR3 is TGTGCCAGCAGCTTAGTGCAGGGCGGCACTGAAGCTTTCTTT.

This chain connects TRBV19 to TRBJ2-1; 8 nucleotides line up with TRBD1. The CDR3 is 15 residues long. Germline lookup yields CDR1 LNHDA and CDR2 SQIVND (reference sequence). V shed 6 bases, J shed 5 bases, and the junction held 9 bases outside the gene matches. This CDR3 reads CASRPLDREHNEQFF. CDR3 DNA: TGTGCCAGTAGACCCCTGGACAGGGAGCACAATGAGCAGTTCTTC.

This clone came up a few times. The chain uses TRBV11-2 and TRBJ2-1, with 10 bases fitting TRBD1. This CDR3 has 16 residues. Trimming removed 4 bases from V and 6 bases from J; junction bases left unmatched: 9. Germline CDR1 reads SGHAT; CDR2 reads FQNNGV. The DNA of the CDR3 is TGTGCCAGCAGCTCCCTCAGACAGGGGGCTGGCAATGAGCAGTTCTTC. Its translation: CASSSLRQGAGNEQFF.

In this sample, this clone turned up a few times. The rearrangement uses TRBV6-5 and TRBJ2-1; 7 bases map to TRBD2. From germline, CDR1 is MNHEY and CDR2 SVGAGI. CDR3 size: 15 residues. J gave up 7 bases and V 8 bases, and 14 bases lay outside the gene matches. The CDR3 region is CASASWDGGKNEQFF. The CDR3 DNA reads TGTGCCAGCGCTAGCTGGGACGGGGGGAAGAATGAGCAGTTCTTC.

This clone was counted a few times. The V and J genes are TRBV29-1 and TRBJ2-5; a weak D match, TRBD1 (6 bases). Trimming took 0 bases from V and 0 from J, leaving 14 bases between them. The germline V gene has CDR1 SQVTM and CDR2 ANQGSEA. This CDR3 comprises 16 residues. The DNA for the CDR3 is TGCAGCGTTGAAGAGTCGGGACACAGGTACCAAGAGACCCAGTACTTC. Translating it yields CSVEESGHRYQETQYF.

This clone was counted between two and nine times. J is TRBJ1-3 and V is TRBV13, with TRBD1 identical over 8 bases. The CDR3 length is 15 residues. The V gene's germline CDR1 is PRHDT and CDR2 FYEKMQ (reference sequence). V shed 5 bases and J 1 base; nucleotides not matched to a gene: 4. The CDR3 sequence is CASSLRTGSGNTIYF. The CDR3 nucleotides are TGTGCCAGCAGCCTCCGGACAGGGTCTGGAAACACCATATATTTT.

This clone occurred a few times. The chain links TRBV7-9 to TRBJ2-5; D possibly corresponds to TRBD1 (5 bases). Germline CDR1 reads SEHNR; CDR2 reads FQNEAQ (reference sequence). Deletions cut 2 bases from V and 7 bases from J, with 5 bases between. The CDR3 spans 11 residues. This CDR3 is CASSLRGTQYF. The CDR3 DNA is TGTGCCAGCAGCTTAAGGGGGACCCAGTACTTC. The variable domain in full, with the rest retrieved from reference TRBV7-9 and TRBJ2-5, is DTGVSQNPRHKITKRGQNVTFRCDPISEHNRLYWYRQTLGQGPEFLTYFQNEAQLEKSRLLSDRFSAERPKGSFSTLEIQRTEQGDSAMYLCASSLRGTQYFGPGTRLLVL.

This clone has just a few counts. In the same sample, other DNA sequences code for this CDR3. The V call is TRBV9, the J call TRBJ1-5, with 7 bases that match TRBD1. V lost 2 bases to trimming and J lost 3 bases; unmatched junction nucleotides: 2. CDR1 is SGDLS and CDR2 is YYNGEE in the germline V gene. The CDR3 is made up of 14 amino acids. The chain's CDR3 is CASSVTGDNQPQHF. The CDR3, as DNA: TGTGCCAGCAGCGTCACAGGGGACAATCAGCCCCAGCATTTT.

As for this clone: Other DNA sequences within the sample encode an identical CDR3. The rearrangement joins TRBV6-6 to TRBJ1-3, with D unclear. The CDR3 spans 12 residues. CDR1 MNHNY and CDR2 SVGAGI come from the germline V gene (reference sequence). V was cut by 6 bases and J by 0 bases, with 3 bases left in between. The CDR3 region is CASSNSGNTIYF. As DNA, the CDR3 is TGTGCCAGCAGCAACTCTGGAAACACCATATATTTT.

This clone was picked up a small number of times. The chain uses TRBV25-1 and TRBJ2-1; TRBD2 agrees at 8 bases. CDR1 is MGHDK, CDR2 SYGVNS, per germline. The CDR3 extends over 14 amino acids. V dropped 6 bases and J dropped 4; count of bases not matched to a gene: 5. In DNA, the CDR3 is TGTGCCAGCAGCAAACGGGGGGGTTACAATGAGCAGTTCTTC. It yields the protein CASSKRGGYNEQFF. The full variable domain, rest sourced from reference TRBV25-1 and TRBJ2-1, is EADIYQTPRYLVIGTGKKITLECSQTMGHDKMYWYQQDPGMELHLIHYSYGVNSTEKGDLSSESTVSRIRTEHFPLTLESARPSHTSQYLCASSKRGGYNEQFFGPGTRLTVL.

The chain is built from TRBV5-4 and TRBJ2-3; D gene unclear. Germline CDR1 and CDR2: SGHNT and YYREEE (reference sequence). V was cut by 3 bases and J by 3 bases, with 14 bases left in between. This CDR3 region has 15 residues. This CDR3 is CASSSRTGQTDTQYF. The CDR3 bases are TGTGCCAGCAGCTCGAGGACCGGGCAGACAGATACGCAGTATTTT.

The sample holds a few counts of this clone. This chain uses TRBV13 with TRBJ1-1; D unresolved. V was shortened by 1 base and J by 1 base, with 7 bases between the two germline ends. This CDR3 region has 14 residues. Germline CDR1 PRHDT, CDR2 FYEKMQ (reference sequence). CDR3 sequence (DNA): TGTGCCAGCAGCTTAGACAGCGCGAACACTGAAGCTTTCTTT. Residues: CASSLDSANTEAFF. The whole variable domain, remainder taken from reference TRBV13 and TRBJ1-1, is AAGVIQSPRHLIKEKRETATLKCYPIPRHDTVYWYQQGPGQDPQFLISFYEKMQSDKGSIPDRFSAQQFSDYHSELNMSSLELGDSALYFCASSLDSANTEAFFGQGTRLTVV.

V and J are TRBV7-9 and TRBJ1-2; weak D call: TRBD1 (5 bases). The CDR3 is 14 amino acids. Trimming removed 6 bases from V and 7 bases from J, with 18 bases in between. CDR1 and CDR2 (germline): SEHNR, FQNEAQ (reference sequence). The CDR3 sequence: CASRPYVQGSGYTF. The CDR3 nucleotides are TGTGCCAGCAGACCCTATGTTCAGGGCTCTGGCTACACCTTC.

This clone was counted only a few times. V is TRBV5-1 and J is TRBJ2-3, with D possibly matching TRBD2 (7 bases). The V end lost 5 bases, the J end lost 0 bases, and 16 bases lay between the germline ends. The germline V gene encodes CDR1 SGHRS and CDR2 YFSETQ. The CDR3 length is 16 residues. The CDR3 spells CASRAGASASTDTQYF. The CDR3 DNA follows: TGCGCCAGCAGGGCGGGGGCCAGCGCTAGCACAGATACGCAGTATTTT.

This clone was found a few times. V and J are TRBV6-6 and TRBJ1-5; no clear D. The CDR3 extends over 13 amino acids. Germline V gene sequence: CDR1 MNHNY, CDR2 SVGAGI (reference sequence). V shed 6 bases and J shed 1 base, with 7 bases lying between them. CDR3 sequence (DNA): TGTGCCAGCAGCCGGATCAGCAATCAGCCCCAGCATTTT. Protein: CASSRISNQPQHF.

This chain joins TRBV6-5 and TRBJ1-2; no firm D call. Trimming left V 6 bases short and J 8 bases short, with 13 bases between. From germline, CDR1 is MNHEY and CDR2 SVGAGI. The CDR3 sequence is 12 residues long. The CDR3 loop is CASSPVGGGYTF. CDR3 coding DNA: TGTGCCAGCAGCCCCGTAGGTGGGGGCTACACCTTC.

The J gene is TRBJ1-4, the V gene TRBV6-5, with D maybe TRBD1 (6 bases). CDR1 is MNHEY and CDR2 is SVGAGI in the germline V gene. The CDR3 is made up of 13 amino acids. Trimming cost V 6 bases and J 8 bases, with 13 bases left between them. The CDR3 DNA reads TGTGCCAGCAGAGAAGGAGGACAGGAAAAACTGTTTTTT. It specifies CASREGGQEKLFF.